Given below is one T cell receptor beta chain in context. Its antigen is as yet unknown. This sample was taken from a study of beta chain features in type 1 diabetes. Overall study: Examination spanned roughly 110 million sorted cells from all samples. Study-level findings and limits: Researchers report that Type 1 diabetes patients had moderately but significantly shorter TCRB CDR3s across all four CD4+ subsets.

The V gene's germline CDR1 is KGHSH and CDR2 LQKENI. The CDR3 is made up of 14 amino acids. With V trimmed by 4 bases and J by 3 bases, 3 bases remained unmatched. The study reverse transcribed the entire isolated RNA, so it sequenced expressed TCRB transcripts. Produced via immunoSEQ multiplex PCR; TCRdb's table is partial and in-frame only. The sample lists nearly 700,000 clones, 13% occurring once. The clonotype was recovered from a man younger than 35 with type 1 diabetes. Sequences were obtained from naive CD4+ T cells from blood. V usage is TRBV18 and J usage is TRBJ1-1, with TRBD1 matching over 9 bases. The CDR3 spells CASSLQGADTEAFF. The CDR3 region has the DNA TGTGCCAGCTCACTACAGGGGGCGGACACTGAAGCTTTCTTT.